This T cell receptor beta chain stems from a study of Graves' ophthalmopathy and Graves' hyperthyroidism. Germline-derived CDR1 and CDR2 are SGHKS and YYEKEE (reference sequence). V shed 1 base and J shed 1 base, with 8 bases lying between them. The CDR3 is 14 residues long. Transcripts of RNA were the source for amplifying TCR beta CDR3 regions. In the first round, RT-PCR was carried out with HTBI primers, and a multiplex PCR formed the second round. TCRdb reprocessed the multiplex PCR reads via MiXCR and lists one record per CDR3 protein. This table has about 210,000 distinct CDR3 sequences, just under 30% appearing once.

Specimen: peripheral blood. The rearrangement links TRBV5-5 to TRBJ1-1, with TRBD1 as a possible D gene (5 bases). This receptor was taken from a man in his fifties with Graves' ophthalmopathy. CDR3 sequence: CASSLPQGNTEAFF. The CDR3 DNA follows: TGTGCCAGCAGCTTGCCCCAGGGGAACACTGAAGCTTTCTTT.